This TCR beta chain was captured in a study of blood T cell repertoires in COVID-19. Study in general: Both acute and convalescent COVID-19 samples were obtained from the United States, Italy and Spain.

In the original workflow: For nucleated cells, counts were estimated from reference gene primer amplification. Some clones are missing from TCRdb's copy, which holds only in-frame ones; the method was immunoSEQ multiplex PCR. V, J and clone size reflect that table, while D and trimming were determined from the DNA. This table has roughly 70,000 clones, roughly three quarters appearing once. This CDR3 is 15 amino acids long. Trimming cost V 5 bases and J 4 bases; bases outside gene matches: 6. Germline V gene sequence: CDR1 SGHVS, CDR2 FNYEAQ. Sequencing was performed on peripheral blood. The genes are TRBV7-6 and TRBJ1-3; 9 bases align to TRBD1. This sequence was found in a woman in her fifties or sixties with acute or convalescent COVID-19. Written as DNA, the CDR3 is TGTGCCAGCAGCCCCGGGACAGGGAGAGGAAACACCATATATTTT. Its translation is CASSPGTGRGNTIYF.